This T cell receptor beta chain was identified during a study of cytomegalovirus exposure and HLA in healthy donors. Points from the study as a whole: The study recorded fewer than 200 TCR beta chains that were cytomegalovirus-associated. Previous analysis showed most TCR beta V segments were productive about 87% or about 30% of the time.

On this clone: Antigen: not known.

Germline values: CDR1 SEHNR, CDR2 FQNEAQ (reference sequence). The ends lost 4 bases at V and 15 bases at J; junction bases unmatched: 12. The length of the CDR3 is 14 residues. Both 60 Vbeta primers and 13 Jbeta primers went into the PCR. This table comes from immunoSEQ multiplex PCR, and its TCRdb copy is limited to in-frame clones, with some not included. In the table there are over 95,000 clones, 76% of which are singletons. This receptor was obtained from a woman in her 40s in good health and CMV-seropositive. The gene calls are TRBV7-9 and TRBJ2-4; TRBD1 matches 10 bases. Sequences were obtained from PBMCs. The CDR3 protein is CASSSGQGLGLWYF. In DNA, the CDR3 is TGTGCCAGCAGCTCGGGACAGGGGTTGGGGTTGTGGTACTTC.